The 18 T cell receptor beta chains below come from one sample, sequenced in a study of PD-1 blockade in mismatch repair-deficient tumors. TCRdb's copy holds only in-frame clones and misses some; the assay was immunoSEQ multiplex PCR. The profile shows roughly 110,000 clones, 60% to 85% of them singletons. Material: peripheral blood, obtained approximately 64 weeks after starting pembrolizumab. The receptor source for this set is an adult with mismatch repair-deficient cancer.

V and J are TRBV29-1 and TRBJ2-7; TRBD1 aligns across 12 bases. The junction had 8 bases not matched to a gene; V was cut back by 6 bases and J by 5 bases. The CDR3 runs 14 residues. Germline V gene data show CDR1 as SQVTM and CDR2 as ANQGSEA. The CDR3 here is CSVGGTGGFNEQYF. CDR3 nucleotides: TGCAGCGTCGGCGGGACAGGGGGCTTCAACGAGCAGTACTTC.

V is TRBV11-1 and J is TRBJ2-1, with 14 bases identical to TRBD2. CDR3 length: 18 residues. After removal of 0 bases from V and 7 bases from J, the junction contained 8 bases not matched to a gene. CDR1 is SGHAT and CDR2 is FQDESV in the germline V gene (reference sequence). The CDR3 DNA sequence: TGTGCCAGCAGCTTAGCCGGACTAGCGGGAGGTTCCCGGAATGAGCAGTTCTTC. Translation gives CASSLAGLAGGSRNEQFF.

The chain uses TRBV7-6 and TRBJ2-3; weak D call: TRBD1 (5 bases). The CDR3 has 15 amino acids. V lost 1 base to trimming and J lost 4 bases, with 12 bases between them. The germline V gene encodes CDR1 SGHVS and CDR2 FNYEAQ. DNA for the CDR3: TGTGCCAGCAGCTTAGGGTCGCAGGGCGCAGATACGCAGTATTTT. It specifies CASSLGSQGADTQYF.

The V call is TRBV27, the J call TRBJ2-7; 9 positions agree with TRBD1. The CDR3 is 15 amino acids. V was clipped by 6 bases and J by 6 bases; unmatched bases: 12. The V gene's germline CDR1 is MNHEY and CDR2 SMNVEV (reference sequence). Here the CDR3 DNA reads TGTGCCAGCAGCCCCGGGACAGGGCTTAAGGCCGAGCAGTACTTC. Amino acid sequence: CASSPGTGLKAEQYF.

This chain joins TRBV27 and TRBJ1-2, with D tentatively TRBD1 (6 bases). The germline V and J ends were trimmed by 2 bases and 4 bases, with 11 bases remaining between them. Germline lookup yields CDR1 MNHEY and CDR2 SMNVEV (reference sequence). CDR3 length equals 14 residues. The DNA of the CDR3 is TGTGCCAGCAGTTTAAGGGCAGGGGCCTATGGCTACACCTTC. This codes for CASSLRAGAYGYTF.

The chain recombines TRBV15 with TRBJ2-2, with 7 bases aligning to TRBD1. Losses at the gene ends were 0 bases for V and 7 bases for J; bases not matched to a gene: 5. Per germline, CDR1 LNHNV and CDR2 YYDKDF (reference sequence). The CDR3 has 15 amino acids. CDR3 coding DNA: TGTGCCACCAGCAGAGATCTCACAGGGGTCGGGGAGCTGTTTTTT. Translating it yields CATSRDLTGVGELFF.

On this clone: Germline and junction disagree at one end, which may indicate a read error. The CDR3 sequence: CASSLGGGTDTLYF. The CDR3, as DNA: TGTGCTAGCAGCTTAGGGGGCGGGACAGACACCTTGTACTTC. The J gene is TRBJ2-5, the V gene TRBV7-7; weak D call: TRBD1 (7 bases). Germline lookup yields CDR1 SSHAT and CDR2 FNYEAQ (reference sequence). The CDR3 consists of 14 residues.

This sequence joins TRBV5-1 and TRBJ1-4; no reliable D call. The CDR3 extends over 15 amino acids. The ends were cut back, 1 base at V and 3 bases at J, with 10 bases in the middle. Germline V gene sequence: CDR1 SGHRS, CDR2 YFSETQ. CDR3 amino acids: CASSLLPVANEKLFF. Written as DNA, the CDR3 is TGCGCCAGCAGCTTGTTACCAGTCGCTAATGAAAAACTGTTTTTT.

The rearrangement links TRBV7-8 to TRBJ1-1; D might be TRBD1 (6 bases). Germline V CDR1 and CDR2: SGHVS, FQNEAQ. V was clipped by 3 bases and J by 7 bases, with 12 bases between them. The CDR3 runs to 13 residues. The CDR3 loop reads CASSFQGLGEAFF. The CDR3 DNA sequence: TGTGCCAGCAGCTTCCAGGGGTTGGGTGAAGCTTTCTTT.

The chain carries TRBV5-1 and TRBJ2-3; TRBD2 matches 8 bases. The CDR3 has 16 residues. The V gene end was trimmed by 5 bases and the J gene end by 3 bases; junction bases not matched to a gene: 11. CDR1 and CDR2 from the germline V gene are SGHRS and YFSETQ. The CDR3 loop is CASSSGLAKETDTQYF. The CDR3 coding sequence is TGCGCCAGCAGTTCCGGACTAGCAAAAGAAACAGATACGCAGTATTTT.

This clone was counted only a few times. The sample holds other DNA sequences that translate to the same CDR3. This chain uses TRBV19 with TRBJ1-3, with a tentative D call TRBD1 (5 bases). V shed 3 bases and J shed 6 bases, with 12 bases lying between them. The V gene's germline CDR1 is LNHDA and CDR2 SQIVND (reference sequence). The CDR3 covers 14 residues. CDR3 nucleotide sequence: TGTGCCAGTAGTATCCGGGGCAGTGAAAACACCATATATTTT. This sequence encodes CASSIRGSENTIYF.

The chain is built from TRBV9 and TRBJ2-7; a weak D match, TRBD2 (5 bases). Trimming pared 0 bases from V and 2 bases from J, leaving 12 bases between. The CDR3 runs 15 residues. CDR1 is SGDLS and CDR2 is YYNGEE in the germline V gene. The CDR3 coding sequence is TGTGCCAGCAGCGTAGCCCTAGCTGACACCTACGAGCAGTACTTC. Protein: CASSVALADTYEQYF.

The V and J genes are TRBV5-6 and TRBJ2-3; D is possibly TRBD1 (6 bases). Germline V CDR1 and CDR2: SGHDT, YYEEEE. The CDR3 is 17 amino acids. The V gene lost 4 bases and the J gene lost 4 bases, with 22 bases spanning the gap. CDR3 bases: TGTGCCAGCAGCAACGCTAGGGGGATCGATGGGGCAGATACGCAGTATTTT. It codes for CASSNARGIDGADTQYF.

V and J are TRBV13 and TRBJ2-7; 7 bases match TRBD2. The CDR3 is made up of 14 amino acids. CDR1 and CDR2 (germline): PRHDT, FYEKMQ (reference sequence). V was clipped by 3 bases and J by 4 bases; unmatched bases: 6. Written as DNA, the CDR3 is TGTGCCAGCAGCTTCCGGACTAGACCTTACGAGCAGTACTTC. Amino acid sequence: CASSFRTRPYEQYF. Variable domain in full (rest from reference TRBV13 and TRBJ2-7): AAGVIQSPRHLIKEKRETATLKCYPIPRHDTVYWYQQGPGQDPQFLISFYEKMQSDKGSIPDRFSAQQFSDYHSELNMSSLELGDSALYFCASSFRTRPYEQYFGPGTRLTVT.

The chain carries TRBV6-1 and TRBJ2-7; D unclear. The length of the CDR3 is 15 residues. Germline V lookup: CDR1 MNHNS, CDR2 SASEGT. Trimming removed 0 bases at V and 0 bases at J, with 9 bases between. CDR3 residues: CASSEAASNSYEQYF. CDR3 sequence (DNA): TGTGCCAGCAGTGAAGCGGCATCAAACTCCTACGAGCAGTACTTC.

The chain has TRBV4-1 and TRBJ1-3, with D possibly being TRBD1 (5 bases). The germline V gene has CDR1 MGHRA and CDR2 YSYEKL. The CDR3 is 15 amino acids. Trimming took off 0 bases at V and 4 bases at J, with 10 bases between the two ends. The CDR3 reads CASSQDGQGGNTIYF. DNA of the CDR3: TGCGCCAGCAGCCAAGATGGGCAGGGCGGAAACACCATATATTTT.

This clone was counted between two and nine times. The CDR3 reads CATSRDRTGGYNEQFF. As DNA, the CDR3 is TGTGCCACCAGCAGAGATCGGACGGGAGGCTACAATGAGCAGTTCTTC. The V call is TRBV15, the J call TRBJ2-1; TRBD2 aligns across 7 bases. CDR1 and CDR2 from the germline V gene are LNHNV and YYDKDF (reference sequence). The CDR3 totals 16 residues. J gave up 3 bases and V 0 bases, and 5 bases lay outside the gene matches.

The chain joins TRBV6-1 to TRBJ1-4, with D unresolved. The CDR3 runs 16 residues. V lost 4 bases to trimming and J lost 7 bases, with 19 bases between them. Germline CDR1 and CDR2: MNHNS and SASEGT. CDR3 bases: TGTGCCAGCAGTGTGTTTGCGGAGACCCTTACTGAAAAACTGTTTTTT. Protein: CASSVFAETLTEKLFF.